This TCR beta chain originates from a study of blood T cell repertoires in COVID-19. Study-wide background: Acute and convalescent COVID-19 samples came from the United States, Italy and Spain. In each case, the material was cDNA or gDNA derived from T cells, B-cell-depleted T cells, or PBMCs.

In the original processing: It was from reference gene primer amplification that nucleated cell counts were estimated. Clones were sequenced by immunoSEQ multiplex PCR, and TCRdb holds only the in-frame ones, with some missing. From that table come the V and J calls and clone size; the DNA was used to work out D and trimming. This table holds approximately 170,000 clones, 70% to 90% found once. The Seattle patients joined while their infection was active and were tracked longitudinally afterward. The V end was cut by 3 bases, the J end by 0 bases, with 9 bases between. In germline, CDR1 is DFQATT, CDR2 SNEGSKA (reference sequence). The CDR3 is 14 residues long.

V and J are TRBV20-1 and TRBJ1-3; TRBD1 is a possible D gene (5 bases). The specimen sequenced was peripheral blood. This clonotype was obtained from a woman aged 80 or older with COVID-19, enrolled during active disease. This CDR3 is CSASFGGSGNTIYF. The CDR3 nucleotides are TGCAGTGCTAGTTTCGGGGGCTCTGGAAACACCATATATTTT.